The 30 T cell receptor beta chains below all came from one sample that was sequenced in a study of human thymus T cells. Thymus tissue for the work was resected from patients undergoing corrective heart surgery. Clones were sequenced by immunoSEQ multiplex PCR, and TCRdb holds only the in-frame ones, with some missing. Of about 78,000 clones listed, just over 95% were seen once; the top ten hold approximately 0.03%. Sequenced sample: thymus tissue. These receptors were collected from a boy under two years old with a congenital heart defect but otherwise immunologically healthy.

This clone was seen a single time. The chain carries TRBV6-5 and TRBJ2-1, with TRBD2 identical over 10 bases. V shed 6 bases and J 6 bases; nucleotides not matched to a gene: 8. The CDR3 has 15 amino acids. Germline CDR1 MNHEY, CDR2 SVGAGI. The DNA of the CDR3 is TGTGCCAGCAGCCCGAAGCGGGGGGGCCCCAATGAGCAGTTCTTC. This gives the protein CASSPKRGGPNEQFF.

The DNA of the CDR3 is TGTGCCAGCAGCCAGACAATAAACACTGAAGCTTTCTTT. Translated, it gives CASSQTINTEAFF. J is TRBJ1-1 and V is TRBV5-4; D not certain. The ends were cut back, 4 bases at V and 2 bases at J, with 9 bases in the middle. Germline V gene sequence: CDR1 SGHNT, CDR2 YYREEE (reference sequence). This CDR3 has 13 residues.

This clone has a single count. The V call is TRBV4-1, the J call TRBJ1-1; D is unclear. V lost 1 base to trimming and J lost 5 bases, with 2 bases between them. There are 11 residues in the CDR3. Germline CDR1 and CDR2: MGHRA and YSYEKL. CDR3 DNA sequence: TGCGCCAGCAGCCAAGGAACTGAAGCTTTCTTT. Translating it yields CASSQGTEAFF.

The rearrangement links TRBV6-5 to TRBJ1-2; D might be TRBD1 (5 bases). V lost 6 bases, J lost 1 base, and 15 bases lay in between. The CDR3 spans 15 residues. CDR1 and CDR2 (germline): MNHEY, SVGAGI. CDR3 nucleotide sequence: TGTGCCAGCAGACACACGACCGACAGTAACTATGGCTACACCTTC. It codes for CASRHTTDSNYGYTF.

As regards this clone: The sample holds other DNA sequences that translate to the same CDR3. The chain combines TRBV27 with TRBJ1-2; D gene uncertain. The V end was cut by 9 bases, the J end by 8 bases, with 19 bases between. CDR3 size: 13 residues. Germline-derived CDR1 and CDR2 are MNHEY and SMNVEV (reference sequence). The CDR3 coding sequence is TGTGCCAGTAGCAGCGTTGTCACTTTCGGCTACACCTTC. Translated: CASSSVVTFGYTF.

This chain links TRBV7-9 with TRBJ2-7; TRBD2 is a possible D gene (6 bases). Germline V gene sequence: CDR1 SEHNR, CDR2 FQNEAQ (reference sequence). This CDR3 has 12 residues. Trimming cost V 5 bases and J 7 bases, with 12 bases left between them. The CDR3 region has the DNA TGTGCCAGCAGCGCCCCAGGACTAGAGCAGTACTTC. Amino acid sequence: CASSAPGLEQYF.

This chain joins TRBV2 and TRBJ2-5; 7 positions agree with TRBD1. Germline CDR1 is SNHLY and CDR2 is FYNNEI. The CDR3 has 16 residues. The V gene end was trimmed by 3 bases and the J gene end by 2 bases; junction bases not matched to a gene: 9. CDR3 sequence: CASSEGAQGRQETQYF. DNA for the CDR3: TGTGCCAGCAGTGAGGGAGCACAGGGGCGGCAAGAGACCCAGTACTTC.

The chain couples TRBV7-9 to TRBJ2-3; no definite D call. V was trimmed by 6 bases and J by 4 bases, leaving 23 bases between them. In germline, CDR1 is SEHNR, CDR2 FQNEAQ (reference sequence). The CDR3 is made up of 17 amino acids. CDR3 sequence reads: CASRPVVGAWAPDTQYF. For the CDR3, the DNA is TGTGCCAGCAGACCAGTCGTGGGTGCATGGGCCCCAGATACGCAGTATTTT.

The CDR3 protein is CASSVEGGNYGYTF. CDR3 bases: TGTGCCAGCAGCGTAGAAGGGGGCAACTATGGCTACACCTTC. The chain employs TRBV9 and TRBJ1-2, with 7 bases that match TRBD1. V was clipped by 0 bases and J by 2 bases; unmatched bases: 1. The V gene's germline CDR1 is SGDLS and CDR2 YYNGEE. CDR3 length: 14 residues.

The gene calls are TRBV27 and TRBJ2-1; 7 bases are a match to TRBD1. The CDR3 spans 15 residues. CDR1 MNHEY and CDR2 SMNVEV come from the germline V gene (reference sequence). V lost 1 base, J lost 2 bases, and 2 bases stayed unmatched. CDR3 amino acids: CASSLWQGAYNEQFF. CDR3 DNA sequence: TGTGCCAGCAGTTTATGGCAGGGGGCCTACAATGAGCAGTTCTTC.

The V and J genes are TRBV2 and TRBJ1-1, with 10 bases lining up with TRBD1. This CDR3 is 17 amino acids long. J was trimmed by 3 bases and V by 6 bases; bases with no gene match: 13. Germline V gene sequence: CDR1 SNHLY, CDR2 FYNNEI. The CDR3 DNA is TGTGCCAGCAGGAGGAGGGACAGGGGCTTTGGAGACACTGAAGCTTTCTTT. It codes for CASRRRDRGFGDTEAFF.

This clone appeared a single time. The rearrangement uses TRBV5-1 and TRBJ1-3; 7 nucleotides line up with TRBD1. The CDR3 contains 16 residues. V lost 1 base and J lost 2; bases outside the gene matches: 6. Germline V gives CDR1 SGHRS, CDR2 YFSETQ. The CDR3 protein is CASSLFPGTAGNTIYF. CDR3 nucleotide sequence: TGCGCCAGCAGCTTGTTTCCCGGGACAGCTGGAAACACCATATATTTT.

This chain connects TRBV29-1 to TRBJ1-5; 11 nucleotides line up with TRBD1. With V trimmed by 6 bases and J by 2 bases, 9 bases remained unmatched. Per germline, CDR1 SQVTM and CDR2 ANQGSEA. CDR3 length: 16 amino acids. The CDR3 bases are TGCAGCGTAATTCTCCGGGACAGGGGGGGCAATCAGCCCCAGCATTTT. It specifies CSVILRDRGGNQPQHF.

V is TRBV27 and J is TRBJ2-1, with TRBD2 identical over 9 bases. Germline V CDR1 and CDR2: MNHEY, SMNVEV (reference sequence). The trim removed 2 bases at V and 3 bases at J, leaving 5 bases unmatched. This CDR3 has 16 residues. CDR3 sequence: CASSLRREGLYNEQFF. Here the CDR3 DNA reads TGTGCCAGCAGTTTAAGGCGGGAGGGGCTCTACAATGAGCAGTTCTTC.

J is TRBJ1-1 and V is TRBV6-1; D uncertain. Germline V gene sequence: CDR1 MNHNS, CDR2 SASEGT. The CDR3 length is 15 residues. V was clipped by 5 bases and J by 1 base, with 14 bases between them. CDR3: CASSPQSGRNTEAFF. The CDR3 DNA reads TGTGCCAGCAGTCCCCAGTCGGGTCGGAACACTGAAGCTTTCTTT.

The rearrangement joins TRBV11-1 to TRBJ1-2; D perhaps matches TRBD1 (5 bases). Trimming shortened V by 6 bases and J by 5 bases, and 13 bases separated the two germline ends. The V gene's germline CDR1 is SGHAT and CDR2 FQDESV (reference sequence). The CDR3 sequence is 13 residues long. The CDR3 is CASSIRGFYGYTF. CDR3 in DNA: TGTGCCAGCAGTATTAGGGGATTTTATGGCTACACCTTC.

The chain couples TRBV7-9 to TRBJ2-7; 9 positions match TRBD1. Unmatched junction bases numbered 6, after V lost 1 base and J lost 5 bases. Germline CDR1 is SEHNR and CDR2 is FQNEAQ (reference sequence). The CDR3 runs 15 residues. CDR3: CASSLVRDRVHEQYF. The CDR3 DNA follows: TGTGCCAGCAGCTTAGTCCGGGACAGGGTGCACGAGCAGTACTTC.

The chain uses TRBV27 and TRBJ2-7, with D possibly being TRBD1 or TRBD2 (6 bases each). V was clipped by 6 bases and J by 3 bases, with 21 bases between them. CDR1 and CDR2 from the germline V gene are MNHEY and SMNVEV (reference sequence). The CDR3 length is 16 residues. In DNA form, the CDR3 reads TGTGCCAGCAGCGTTTGTGGGTGGGGGGCCAACTACGAGCAGTACTTC. This sequence encodes CASSVCGWGANYEQYF.

The chain combines TRBV19 with TRBJ2-6; D ambiguous. CDR3 length: 18 residues. Per germline, CDR1 LNHDA and CDR2 SQIVND (reference sequence). Trimming pared 0 bases from V and 2 bases from J, leaving 14 bases between. The CDR3 nucleotides are TGTGCCAGTAGTATAGATGTTGTGGGAAAACCTGGGGCCAACGTCCTGACTTTC. Its translation is CASSIDVVGKPGANVLTF.

This clone was recorded once. V gene TRBV6-1 combines with J gene TRBJ2-1; TRBD1 matches at 11 bases. Germline V gene data show CDR1 as MNHNS and CDR2 as SASEGT. Trimming removed 6 bases from V and 5 bases from J; junction bases left unmatched: 6. The CDR3 is made up of 15 amino acids. CDR3 coding DNA: TGTGCCAGCAGACCGGGACAGGGGGAACACAATGAGCAGTTCTTC. It is translated as CASRPGQGEHNEQFF.

The rearrangement uses TRBV14 and TRBJ2-7; possible D gene TRBD1, 6 bases. In germline, CDR1 is SGHDN, CDR2 FVKESK. The CDR3 runs to 17 residues. The V end was cut by 0 bases, the J end by 3 bases, with 18 bases between. The CDR3 bases are TGTGCCAGCAGCCAAGATCCGGCAGGGGACGACCTCTACGAGCAGTACTTC. The encoded protein is CASSQDPAGDDLYEQYF. The entire variable domain, with the rest obtained from reference TRBV14 and TRBJ2-7, is as follows: EAGVTQFPSHSVIEKGQTVTLRCDPISGHDNLYWYRRVMGKEIKFLLHFVKESKQDESGMPNNRFLAERTGGTYSTLKVQPAELEDSGVYFCASSQDPAGDDLYEQYFGPGTRLTVT.

The chain recombines TRBV6-5 with TRBJ1-2; 7 bases match TRBD1. Germline V gene data show CDR1 as MNHEY and CDR2 as SVGAGI. The CDR3 has 14 residues. V trimming: 2 bases; J trimming: 8 bases; junction bases outside the gene matches: 8. In nucleotides, the CDR3 is TGTGCCAGCAGTTACCAGAGGGGGCGAGGGGGCTACACCTTC. Translation gives CASSYQRGRGGYTF.

This CDR3 is CASSESTPLLCQPQHF. DNA of the CDR3: TGCGCCAGCAGTGAGTCGACTCCATTACTCTGTCAGCCCCAGCATTTT. The gene calls are TRBV10-2 and TRBJ1-5; D is undetermined. The CDR3 runs to 16 residues. V was clipped by 0 bases and J by 6 bases, with 15 bases between them. In germline, CDR1 is WSHSY, CDR2 SAAADI.

The chain uses TRBV15 and TRBJ1-5, with a weak D call TRBD1 (6 bases). In germline, CDR1 is LNHNV, CDR2 YYDKDF (reference sequence). Trimming pared 6 bases from V and 5 bases from J, leaving 11 bases between. The CDR3 extends over 13 amino acids. In nucleotides, the CDR3 is TGTGCCACCAGGAGGGGGTTGGATCAGCCCCAGCATTTT. It translates to CATRRGLDQPQHF. The full variable domain, with the rest looked up from reference TRBV15 and TRBJ1-5, is DAMVIQNPRYQVTQFGKPVTLSCSQTLNHNVMYWYQQKSSQAPKLLFHYYDKDFNNEADTPDNFQSRRPNTSFCFLDIRSPGLGDTAMYLCATRRGLDQPQHFGDGTRLSIL.

The chain carries TRBV4-1 and TRBJ1-2; tentative D call: TRBD1 (6 bases). The CDR3 consists of 20 residues. Trimming pared 3 bases from V and 7 bases from J, leaving 33 bases between. Germline CDR1 reads MGHRA; CDR2 reads YSYEKL. CDR3 loop: CASSHPDLVPWRDMKGGYTF. The CDR3 nucleotides read TGCGCCAGCAGCCATCCCGACCTCGTACCCTGGCGGGACATGAAAGGTGGCTACACCTTC.

The chain is built from TRBV27 and TRBJ2-3; D may be TRBD2 (5 bases). CDR3 size: 16 residues. V was cut by 6 bases and J by 4 bases, with 20 bases left in between. Germline loops: CDR1 MNHEY, CDR2 SMNVEV (reference sequence). CDR3 nucleotide sequence: TGTGCCAGCAGCTTAGGCTATGGCAGAGGGCCAGATACGCAGTATTTT. The encoded protein is CASSLGYGRGPDTQYF.

The chain employs TRBV5-1 and TRBJ1-1; 10 bases agree with TRBD1. This CDR3 has 17 amino acids. V shed 3 bases, J shed 3 bases, and the junction held 11 bases outside the gene matches. Germline loops: CDR1 SGHRS, CDR2 YFSETQ. The CDR3 spells CASSSPGTGVGDTEAFF. The DNA of the CDR3 is TGCGCCAGCAGCTCCCCCGGGACAGGGGTTGGGGACACTGAAGCTTTCTTT.

The chain's CDR3 is CASSKALRGSSYNEQFF. The CDR3, as DNA: TGTGCCAGCAGCAAAGCGTTACGGGGGAGCTCCTACAATGAGCAGTTCTTC. The genes are TRBV21-1 and TRBJ2-1; TRBD2 is taken as the D call from the table, unchecked against the DNA. TRBV21-1 is marked as a pseudogene. This CDR3 has 17 residues.

This chain joins TRBV7-9 and TRBJ2-6; TRBD1 matches 8 bases. The CDR3 is 18 residues long. Germline V lookup: CDR1 SEHNR, CDR2 FQNEAQ (reference sequence). With V trimmed by 4 bases and J by 0 bases, 8 bases remained unmatched. The CDR3 region has the DNA TGTGCCAGCAGCTGCCGGGACAGGAGAGACTCTGGGGCCAACGTCCTGACTTTC. It encodes CASSCRDRRDSGANVLTF.

The J gene is TRBJ1-6, the V gene TRBV4-1, with TRBD1 matching 10 bases. CDR3 length: 21 residues. CDR1 is MGHRA, CDR2 YSYEKL, per germline. The ends lost 0 bases at V and 7 bases at J; junction bases unmatched: 18. The CDR3 bases are TGCGCCAGCAGCCAAGAGTCATGGACAGGGGGTAGGGAGAGAGCAAATTCACCCCTCCACTTT. As protein: CASSQESWTGGRERANSPLHF.